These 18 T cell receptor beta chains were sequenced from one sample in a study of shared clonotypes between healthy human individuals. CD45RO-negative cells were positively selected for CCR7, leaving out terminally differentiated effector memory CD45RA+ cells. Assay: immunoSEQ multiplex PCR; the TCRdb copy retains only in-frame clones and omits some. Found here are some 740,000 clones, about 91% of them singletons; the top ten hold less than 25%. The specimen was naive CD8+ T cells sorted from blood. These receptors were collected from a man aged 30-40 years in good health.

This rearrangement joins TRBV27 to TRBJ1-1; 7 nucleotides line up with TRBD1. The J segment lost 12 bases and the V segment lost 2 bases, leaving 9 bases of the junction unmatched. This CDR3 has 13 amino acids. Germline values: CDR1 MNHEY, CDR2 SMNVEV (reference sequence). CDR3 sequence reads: CASSLAGGGDSFF. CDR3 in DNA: TGTGCCAGCAGTTTAGCAGGGGGGGGAGATTCTTTCTTT.

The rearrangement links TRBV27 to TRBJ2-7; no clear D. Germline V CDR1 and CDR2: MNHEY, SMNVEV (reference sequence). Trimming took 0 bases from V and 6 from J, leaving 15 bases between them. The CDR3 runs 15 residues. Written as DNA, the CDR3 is TGTGCCAGCAGTTTATCTATTAGTTCCTCCCTCGAGCAGTACTTC. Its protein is CASSLSISSSLEQYF.

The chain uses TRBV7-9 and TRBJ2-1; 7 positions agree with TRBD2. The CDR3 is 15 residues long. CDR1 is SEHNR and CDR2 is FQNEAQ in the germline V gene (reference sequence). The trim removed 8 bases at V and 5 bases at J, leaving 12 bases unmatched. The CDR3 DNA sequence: TGTGCCAGCCATAGAACCGCGGGAGACGACAATGAGCAGTTCTTC. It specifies CASHRTAGDDNEQFF. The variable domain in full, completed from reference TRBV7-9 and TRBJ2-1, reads DTGVSQNPRHKITKRGQNVTFRCDPISEHNRLYWYRQTLGQGPEFLTYFQNEAQLEKSRLLSDRFSAERPKGSFSTLEIQRTEQGDSAMYLCASHRTAGDDNEQFFGPGTRLTVL.

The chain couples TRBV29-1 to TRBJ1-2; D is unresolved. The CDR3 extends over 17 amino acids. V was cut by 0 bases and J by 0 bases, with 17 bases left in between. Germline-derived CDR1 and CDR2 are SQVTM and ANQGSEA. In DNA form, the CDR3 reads TGCAGCGTTGAAGATAGTCGGGCCGTTTTGGCTAACTATGGCTACACCTTC. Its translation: CSVEDSRAVLANYGYTF.

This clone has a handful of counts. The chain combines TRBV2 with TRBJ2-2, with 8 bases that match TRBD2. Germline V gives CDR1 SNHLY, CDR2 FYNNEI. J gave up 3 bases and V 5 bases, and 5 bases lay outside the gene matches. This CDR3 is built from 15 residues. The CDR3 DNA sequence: TGTGCCAGCAGTCCCCCGGGACTAGACACCGGGGAGCTGTTTTTT. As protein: CASSPPGLDTGELFF.

CDR3 region: CASSLGGATNTEAFF. The DNA of the CDR3 is TGTGCCAGCAGCTTAGGCGGGGCGACGAACACTGAAGCTTTCTTT. The rearrangement joins TRBV7-6 to TRBJ1-1, with D perhaps matching TRBD1 (5 bases). With 1 base removed from V and 1 base from J, the gap between germline ends came to 10 bases. Per germline, CDR1 SGHVS and CDR2 FNYEAQ. The CDR3 extends over 15 amino acids.

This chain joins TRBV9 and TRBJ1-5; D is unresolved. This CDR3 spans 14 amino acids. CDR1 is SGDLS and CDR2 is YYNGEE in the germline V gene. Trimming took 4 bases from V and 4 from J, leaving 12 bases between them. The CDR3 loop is CASSLGGKNQPQHF. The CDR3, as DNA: TGTGCCAGCAGCTTGGGAGGGAAGAATCAGCCCCAGCATTTT.

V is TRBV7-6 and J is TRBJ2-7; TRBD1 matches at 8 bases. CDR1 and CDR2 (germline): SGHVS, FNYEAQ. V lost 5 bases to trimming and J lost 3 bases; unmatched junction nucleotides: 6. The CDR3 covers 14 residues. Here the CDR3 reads CASSPGQANYEQYF. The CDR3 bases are TGTGCCAGCAGCCCGGGACAGGCCAACTACGAGCAGTACTTC.

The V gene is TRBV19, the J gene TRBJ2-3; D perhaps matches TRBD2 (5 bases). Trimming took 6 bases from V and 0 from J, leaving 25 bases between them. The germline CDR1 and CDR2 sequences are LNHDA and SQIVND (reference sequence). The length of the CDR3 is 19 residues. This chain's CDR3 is CASSPYAPGLYLSTDTQYF. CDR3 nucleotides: TGTGCCAGTAGCCCTTACGCCCCCGGACTTTACCTTAGCACAGATACGCAGTATTTT.

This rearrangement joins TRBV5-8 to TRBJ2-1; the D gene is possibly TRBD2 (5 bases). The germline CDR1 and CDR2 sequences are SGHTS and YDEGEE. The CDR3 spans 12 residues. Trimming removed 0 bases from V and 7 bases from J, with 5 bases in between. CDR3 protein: CASSLAGNEQFF. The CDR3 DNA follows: TGTGCCAGCAGCTTGGCGGGGAATGAGCAGTTCTTC. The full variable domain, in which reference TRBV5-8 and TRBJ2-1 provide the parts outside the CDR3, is EAGVTQSPTHLIKTRGQQATLRCSPISGHTSVYWYQQALGLGLQFLLWYDEGEERNRGNFPPRFSGRQFPNYSSELNVNALELEDSALYLCASSLAGNEQFFGPGTRLTVL.

The CDR3 DNA sequence: TGTGCCAGCAGCTTCGCTTGGGCTAGCGGGGAGGCAGATACGCAGTATTTT. Residues: CASSFAWASGEADTQYF. This chain connects TRBV5-6 to TRBJ2-3; TRBD2 matches at 9 bases. J lost 4 bases, V lost 2 bases, and 11 bases had no gene match. This CDR3 has 17 residues. The germline V gene has CDR1 SGHDT and CDR2 YYEEEE.

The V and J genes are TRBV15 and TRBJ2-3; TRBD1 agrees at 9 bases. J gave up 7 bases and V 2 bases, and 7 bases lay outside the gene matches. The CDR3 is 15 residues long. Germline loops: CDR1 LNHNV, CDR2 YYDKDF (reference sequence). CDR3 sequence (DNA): TGTGCCACCAGCAGAACCGGACAGGGGAGAAATACGCAGTATTTT. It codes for CATSRTGQGRNTQYF.

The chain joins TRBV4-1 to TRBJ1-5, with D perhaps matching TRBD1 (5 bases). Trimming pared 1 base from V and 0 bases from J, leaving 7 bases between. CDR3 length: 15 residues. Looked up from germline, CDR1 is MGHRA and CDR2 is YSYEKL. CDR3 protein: CASSQGQFSNQPQHF. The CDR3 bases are TGCGCCAGCAGCCAAGGACAGTTTAGCAATCAGCCCCAGCATTTT.

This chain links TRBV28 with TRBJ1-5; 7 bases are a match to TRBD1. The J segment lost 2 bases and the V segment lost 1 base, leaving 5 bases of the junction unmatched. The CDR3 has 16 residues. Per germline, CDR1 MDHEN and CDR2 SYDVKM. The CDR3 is CASSLYGTEGNQPQHF. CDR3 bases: TGTGCCAGCAGTTTATACGGGACAGAAGGCAATCAGCCCCAGCATTTT.

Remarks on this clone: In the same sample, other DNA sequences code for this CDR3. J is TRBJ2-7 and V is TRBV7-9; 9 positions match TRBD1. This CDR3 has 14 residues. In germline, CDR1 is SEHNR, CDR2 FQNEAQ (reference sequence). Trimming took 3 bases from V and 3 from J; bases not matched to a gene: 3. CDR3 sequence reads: CASSFRTGDYEQYF. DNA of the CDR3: TGTGCCAGCAGCTTCAGGACAGGGGACTACGAGCAGTACTTC.

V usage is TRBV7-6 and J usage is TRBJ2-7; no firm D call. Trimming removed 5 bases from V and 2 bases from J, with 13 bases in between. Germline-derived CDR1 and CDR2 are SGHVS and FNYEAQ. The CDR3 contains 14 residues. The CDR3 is CASSPRPETYEQYF. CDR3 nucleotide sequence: TGTGCCAGCAGCCCCCGACCTGAGACCTACGAGCAGTACTTC.

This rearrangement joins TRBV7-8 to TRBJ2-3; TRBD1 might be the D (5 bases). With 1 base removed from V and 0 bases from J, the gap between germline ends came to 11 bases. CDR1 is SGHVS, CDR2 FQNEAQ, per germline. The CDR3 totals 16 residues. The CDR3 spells CASSLDQTASTDTQYF. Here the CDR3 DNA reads TGTGCCAGCAGCTTAGATCAGACAGCTAGCACAGATACGCAGTATTTT.

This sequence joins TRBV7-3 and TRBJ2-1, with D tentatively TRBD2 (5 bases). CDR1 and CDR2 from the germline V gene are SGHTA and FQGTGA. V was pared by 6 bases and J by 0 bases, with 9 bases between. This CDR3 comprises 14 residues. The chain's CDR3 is CASSSVSSYNEQFF. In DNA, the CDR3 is TGTGCCAGCAGTAGCGTTAGCTCCTACAATGAGCAGTTCTTC.